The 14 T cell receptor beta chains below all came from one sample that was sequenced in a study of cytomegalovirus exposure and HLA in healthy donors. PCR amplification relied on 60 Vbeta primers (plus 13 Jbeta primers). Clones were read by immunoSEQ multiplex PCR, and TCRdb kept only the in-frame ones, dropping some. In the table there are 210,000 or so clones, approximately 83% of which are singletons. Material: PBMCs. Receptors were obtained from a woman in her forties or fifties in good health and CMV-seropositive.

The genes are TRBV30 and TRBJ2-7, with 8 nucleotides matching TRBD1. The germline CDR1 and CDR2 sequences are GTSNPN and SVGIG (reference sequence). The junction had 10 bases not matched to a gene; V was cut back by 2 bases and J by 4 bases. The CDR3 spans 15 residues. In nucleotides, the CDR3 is TGTGCCTGGAGTACCGGACAGGGCACCCGGTACGAGCAGTACTTC. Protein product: CAWSTGQGTRYEQYF. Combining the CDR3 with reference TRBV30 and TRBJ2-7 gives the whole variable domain SQTIHQWPATLVQPVGSPLSLECTVEGTSNPNLYWYRQAAGRGLQLLFYSVGIGQISSEVPQNLSASRPQDRQFILSSKKLLLSDSGFYLCAWSTGQGTRYEQYFGPGTRLTVT.

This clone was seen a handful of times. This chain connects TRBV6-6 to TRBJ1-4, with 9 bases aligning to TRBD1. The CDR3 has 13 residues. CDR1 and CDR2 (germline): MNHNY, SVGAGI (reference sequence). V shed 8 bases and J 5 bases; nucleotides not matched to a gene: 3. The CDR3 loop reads CASRDRVNEKLFF. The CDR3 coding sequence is TGTGCCAGCCGGGACAGGGTGAATGAAAAACTGTTTTTT.

CDR3 nucleotide sequence: TGTGCCAGCAGCTACTCACCTGAGGGCTATGGCTACACCTTC. Translating it yields CASSYSPEGYGYTF. J is TRBJ1-2 and V is TRBV7-6; D is undetermined. CDR1 SGHVS and CDR2 FNYEAQ come from the germline V gene. The length of the CDR3 is 14 residues. Trimming shortened V by 4 bases and J by 4 bases, and 13 bases separated the two germline ends.

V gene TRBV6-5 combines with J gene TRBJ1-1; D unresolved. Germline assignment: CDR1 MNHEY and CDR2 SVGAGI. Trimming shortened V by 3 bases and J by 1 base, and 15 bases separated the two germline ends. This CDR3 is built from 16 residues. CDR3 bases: TGTGCCAGCAGTTATGGTTTGACGGGTAGGAACACTGAAGCTTTCTTT. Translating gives CASSYGLTGRNTEAFF.

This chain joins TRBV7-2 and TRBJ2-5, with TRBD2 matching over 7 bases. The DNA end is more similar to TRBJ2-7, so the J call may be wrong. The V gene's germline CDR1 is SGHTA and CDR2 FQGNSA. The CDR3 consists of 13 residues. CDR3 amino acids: CASRRSGTYEQYF. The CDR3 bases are TGTGCCAGCAGGAGAAGCGGGACCTACGAGCAGTACTTC.

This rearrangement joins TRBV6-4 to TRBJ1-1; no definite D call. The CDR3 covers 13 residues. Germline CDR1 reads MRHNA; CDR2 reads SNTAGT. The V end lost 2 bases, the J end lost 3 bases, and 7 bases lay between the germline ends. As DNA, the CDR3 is TGTGCCAGCAGTGACACGCGGGACACTGAAGCTTTCTTT. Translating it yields CASSDTRDTEAFF.

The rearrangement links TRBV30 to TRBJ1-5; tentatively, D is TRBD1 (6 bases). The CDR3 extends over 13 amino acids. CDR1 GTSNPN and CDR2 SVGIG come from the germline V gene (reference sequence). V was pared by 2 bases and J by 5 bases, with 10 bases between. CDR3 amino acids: CAWSTGSHQPQHF. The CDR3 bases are TGTGCCTGGAGTACAGGGTCACATCAGCCCCAGCATTTT.

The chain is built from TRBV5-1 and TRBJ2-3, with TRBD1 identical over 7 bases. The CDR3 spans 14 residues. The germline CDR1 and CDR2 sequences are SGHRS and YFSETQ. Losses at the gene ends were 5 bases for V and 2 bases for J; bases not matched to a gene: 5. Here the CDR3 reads CASRRDRATDTQYF. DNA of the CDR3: TGCGCCAGCAGACGAGACAGGGCCACAGATACGCAGTATTTT.

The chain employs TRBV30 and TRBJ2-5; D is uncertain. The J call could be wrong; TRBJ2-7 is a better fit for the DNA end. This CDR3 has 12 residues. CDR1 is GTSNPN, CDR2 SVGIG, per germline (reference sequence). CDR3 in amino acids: CAWSTYSPEQYF. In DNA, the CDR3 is TGTGCCTGGAGTACGTACAGCCCCGAGCAGTACTTC.

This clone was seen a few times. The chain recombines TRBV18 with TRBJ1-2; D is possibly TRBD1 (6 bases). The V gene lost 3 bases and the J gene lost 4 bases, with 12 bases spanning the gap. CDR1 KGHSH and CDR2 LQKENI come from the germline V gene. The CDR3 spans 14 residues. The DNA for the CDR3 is TGTGCCAGCTCACCCGACGGACAGATCTATGGCTACACCTTC. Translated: CASSPDGQIYGYTF.

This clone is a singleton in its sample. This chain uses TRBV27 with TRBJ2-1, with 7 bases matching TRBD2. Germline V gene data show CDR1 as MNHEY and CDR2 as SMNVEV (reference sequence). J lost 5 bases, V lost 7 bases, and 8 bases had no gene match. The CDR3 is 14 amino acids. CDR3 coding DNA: TGTGCCAGCAATTGGCGGGGGTCGGACAATGAGCAGTTCTTC. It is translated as CASNWRGSDNEQFF.

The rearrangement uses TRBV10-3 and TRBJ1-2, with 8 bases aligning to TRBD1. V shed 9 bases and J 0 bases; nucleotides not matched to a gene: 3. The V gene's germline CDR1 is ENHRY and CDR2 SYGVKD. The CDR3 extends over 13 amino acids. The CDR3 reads CAIRQGSNYGYTF. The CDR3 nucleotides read TGTGCCATACGACAGGGGTCTAACTATGGCTACACCTTC.

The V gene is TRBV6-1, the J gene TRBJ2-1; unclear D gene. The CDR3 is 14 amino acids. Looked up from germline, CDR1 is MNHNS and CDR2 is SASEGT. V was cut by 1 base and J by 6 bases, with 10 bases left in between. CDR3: CASSEGPPFNEQFF. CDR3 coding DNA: TGTGCCAGCAGTGAAGGTCCCCCGTTCAATGAGCAGTTCTTC.

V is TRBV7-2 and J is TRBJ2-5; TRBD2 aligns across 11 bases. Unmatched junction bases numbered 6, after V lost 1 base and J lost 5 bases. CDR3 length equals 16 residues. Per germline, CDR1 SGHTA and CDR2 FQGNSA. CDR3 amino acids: CASSLDSGGASETQYF. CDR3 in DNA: TGTGCCAGCAGCTTAGATAGCGGGGGGGCCTCGGAGACCCAGTACTTC.